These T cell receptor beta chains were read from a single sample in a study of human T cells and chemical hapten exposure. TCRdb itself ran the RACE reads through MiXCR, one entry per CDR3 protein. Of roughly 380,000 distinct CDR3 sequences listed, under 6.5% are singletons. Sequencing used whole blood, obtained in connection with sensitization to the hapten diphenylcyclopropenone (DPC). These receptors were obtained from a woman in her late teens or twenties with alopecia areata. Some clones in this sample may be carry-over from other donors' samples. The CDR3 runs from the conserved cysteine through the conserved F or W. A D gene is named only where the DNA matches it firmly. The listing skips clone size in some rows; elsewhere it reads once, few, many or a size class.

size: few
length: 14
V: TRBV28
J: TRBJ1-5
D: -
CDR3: CASSFWRGNQPQHF
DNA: TGTGCCAGCAGTTTCTGGAGGGGCAATCAGCCCCAGCATTTT

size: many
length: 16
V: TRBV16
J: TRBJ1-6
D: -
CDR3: CASSQFRQNYNSPLHF
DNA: TGTGCCAGCAGCCAATTCAGGCAGAACTATAATTCACCCCTCCACTTT

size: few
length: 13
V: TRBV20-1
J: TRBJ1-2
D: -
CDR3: CSAFYPGGYGYTF
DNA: TGCAGTGCTTTTTATCCGGGCGGCTATGGCTACACCTTC

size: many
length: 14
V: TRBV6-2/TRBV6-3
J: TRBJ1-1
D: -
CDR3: CASSYGGTNTEAFF
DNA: TGTGCCAGCAGTTACGGGGGGACGAACACTGAAGCTTTCTTT

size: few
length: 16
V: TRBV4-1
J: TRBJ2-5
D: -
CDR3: CASSRKLLQGEETQYF
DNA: TGCGCCAGCAGCCGGAAACTCTTACAGGGAGAAGAGACCCAGTACTTC

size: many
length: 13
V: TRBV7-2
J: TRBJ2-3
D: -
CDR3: CASSQVYADTQYF
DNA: TGTGCCAGCAGCCAAGTATACGCAGATACGCAGTATTTT

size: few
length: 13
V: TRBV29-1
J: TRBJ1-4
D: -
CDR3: CSAGGVEGEKLFF
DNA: TGCAGCGCCGGGGGGGTGGAAGGTGAAAAACTGTTTTTT

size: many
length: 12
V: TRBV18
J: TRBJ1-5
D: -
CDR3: CASSRAYQPQHF
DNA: TGTGCCAGCTCACGGGCTTATCAGCCCCAGCATTTT

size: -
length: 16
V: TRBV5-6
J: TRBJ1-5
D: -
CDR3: CASSSGLGISNQPQHF
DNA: TGTGCCAGCAGCTCCGGACTGGGAATTAGCAATCAGCCCCAGCATTTT

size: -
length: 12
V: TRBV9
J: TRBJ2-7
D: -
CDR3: CASSVRGEEQYF
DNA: TGTGCCAGCAGCGTAAGGGGAGAGGAGCAGTACTTC

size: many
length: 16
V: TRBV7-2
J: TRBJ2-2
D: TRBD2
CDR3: CASSPQAGRHTGELFF
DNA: TGTGCCAGCAGTCCCCAAGCGGGGAGGCACACCGGGGAGCTGTTTTTT

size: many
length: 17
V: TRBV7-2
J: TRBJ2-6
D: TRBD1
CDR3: CATRRDSPFSGANVLTF
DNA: TGTGCCACCAGACGGGACAGCCCTTTCTCTGGGGCCAACGTCCTGACTTTC

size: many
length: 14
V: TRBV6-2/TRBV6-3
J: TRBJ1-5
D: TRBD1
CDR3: CASSYGQGHQPQHF
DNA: TGTGCCAGCAGTTACGGACAGGGCCATCAGCCCCAGCATTTT

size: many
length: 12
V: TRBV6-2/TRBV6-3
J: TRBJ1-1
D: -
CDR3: CASSSFKGGAFF
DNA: TGTGCCAGCAGTTCTTTCAAGGGGGGAGCTTTCTTT

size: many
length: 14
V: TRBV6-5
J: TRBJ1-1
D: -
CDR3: CASSYSQEVTEAFF
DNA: TGTGCCAGCAGTTACTCGCAGGAGGTCACTGAAGCTTTCTTT

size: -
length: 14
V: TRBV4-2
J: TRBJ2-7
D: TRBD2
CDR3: CASSQGGGSYEQYF
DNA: TGTGCCAGCAGCCAAGGCGGGGGGTCCTACGAGCAGTACTTC

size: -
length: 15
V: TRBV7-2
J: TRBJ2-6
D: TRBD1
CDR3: CASSYRGGGANVLTF
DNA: TGTGCCAGCAGCTACAGGGGTGGCGGGGCCAACGTCCTGACTTTC

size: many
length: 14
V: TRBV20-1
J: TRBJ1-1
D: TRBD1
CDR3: CSAASGGMNTEAFF
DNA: TGCAGTGCTGCATCAGGGGGCATGAACACTGAAGCTTTCTTT

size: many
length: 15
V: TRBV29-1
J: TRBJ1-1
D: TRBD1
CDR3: CSVRDRAGIGFEAFF
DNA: TGCAGCGTTAGGGACAGGGCGGGGATTGGGTTCGAAGCTTTCTTT

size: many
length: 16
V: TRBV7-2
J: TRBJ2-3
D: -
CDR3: CASSLNPYTSTDTQYF
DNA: TGTGCCAGCAGCTTAAACCCTTACACTAGCACAGATACGCAGTATTTT

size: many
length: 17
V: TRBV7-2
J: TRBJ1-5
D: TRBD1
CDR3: CASSLWGQRKGNQPQHF
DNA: TGTGCCAGCAGCTTATGGGGACAGAGGAAGGGAAATCAGCCCCAGCATTTT

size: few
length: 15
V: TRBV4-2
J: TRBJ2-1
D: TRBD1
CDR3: CASSVRDRDPNEQFF
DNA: TGTGCCAGCAGCGTCCGGGACAGGGACCCCAATGAGCAGTTCTTC

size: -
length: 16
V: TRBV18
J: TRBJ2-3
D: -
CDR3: CASSGRGARGDSTQYF
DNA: TGTGCCAGCTCAGGCCGTGGGGCGCGGGGCGACTCTACGCAGTATTTT

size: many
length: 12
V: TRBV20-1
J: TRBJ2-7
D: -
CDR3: CSARGQPYEQYF
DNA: TGCAGTGCCCGCGGTCAGCCCTACGAGCAGTACTTC

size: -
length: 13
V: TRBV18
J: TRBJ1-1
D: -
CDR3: CASSGAGNTEAFF
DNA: TGTGCCAGCTCAGGCGCAGGGAACACTGAAGCTTTCTTT

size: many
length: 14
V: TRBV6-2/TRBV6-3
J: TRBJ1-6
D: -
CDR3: CASSYVRTNSPLHF
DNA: TGTGCCAGCAGTTACGTTCGGACTAATTCACCCCTCCACTTT

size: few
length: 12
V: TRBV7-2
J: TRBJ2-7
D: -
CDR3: CASSLTYPEQYF
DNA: TGTGCCAGCAGCCTTACATACCCAGAGCAGTACTTC

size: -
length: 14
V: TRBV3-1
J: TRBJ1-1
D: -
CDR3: CASSQRGMDTEAFF
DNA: TGTGCCAGCAGCCAGAGGGGAATGGATACTGAAGCTTTCTTT

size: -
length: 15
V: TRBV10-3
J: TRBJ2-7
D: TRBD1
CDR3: CAIGERRGLGDEQYF
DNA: TGTGCCATCGGTGAGCGTAGGGGGCTCGGTGACGAGCAGTACTTC

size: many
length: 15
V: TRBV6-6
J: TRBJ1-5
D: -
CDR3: CASRSTGGYNQPQHF
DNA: TGTGCCAGCAGATCGACAGGTGGTTACAATCAGCCCCAGCATTTT

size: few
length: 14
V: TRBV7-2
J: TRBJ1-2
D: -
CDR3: CASSLLFNFYGYTF
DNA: TGTGCCAGCAGCTTATTGTTTAACTTCTATGGCTACACCTTC